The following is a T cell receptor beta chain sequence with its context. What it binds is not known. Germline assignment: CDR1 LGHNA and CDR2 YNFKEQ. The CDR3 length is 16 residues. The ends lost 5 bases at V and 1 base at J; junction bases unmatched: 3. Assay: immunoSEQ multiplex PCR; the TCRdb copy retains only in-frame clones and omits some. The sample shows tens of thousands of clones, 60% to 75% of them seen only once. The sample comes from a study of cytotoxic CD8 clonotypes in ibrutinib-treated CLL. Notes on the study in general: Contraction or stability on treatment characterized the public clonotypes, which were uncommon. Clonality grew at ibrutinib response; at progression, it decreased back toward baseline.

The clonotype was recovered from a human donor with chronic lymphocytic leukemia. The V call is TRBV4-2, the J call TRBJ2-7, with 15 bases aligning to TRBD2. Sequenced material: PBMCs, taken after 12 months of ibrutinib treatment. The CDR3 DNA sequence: TGTGCCAGCAGCTTCGGACTAGCGGGAGGGTCCTACGAGCAGTACTTC. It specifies CASSFGLAGGSYEQYF.